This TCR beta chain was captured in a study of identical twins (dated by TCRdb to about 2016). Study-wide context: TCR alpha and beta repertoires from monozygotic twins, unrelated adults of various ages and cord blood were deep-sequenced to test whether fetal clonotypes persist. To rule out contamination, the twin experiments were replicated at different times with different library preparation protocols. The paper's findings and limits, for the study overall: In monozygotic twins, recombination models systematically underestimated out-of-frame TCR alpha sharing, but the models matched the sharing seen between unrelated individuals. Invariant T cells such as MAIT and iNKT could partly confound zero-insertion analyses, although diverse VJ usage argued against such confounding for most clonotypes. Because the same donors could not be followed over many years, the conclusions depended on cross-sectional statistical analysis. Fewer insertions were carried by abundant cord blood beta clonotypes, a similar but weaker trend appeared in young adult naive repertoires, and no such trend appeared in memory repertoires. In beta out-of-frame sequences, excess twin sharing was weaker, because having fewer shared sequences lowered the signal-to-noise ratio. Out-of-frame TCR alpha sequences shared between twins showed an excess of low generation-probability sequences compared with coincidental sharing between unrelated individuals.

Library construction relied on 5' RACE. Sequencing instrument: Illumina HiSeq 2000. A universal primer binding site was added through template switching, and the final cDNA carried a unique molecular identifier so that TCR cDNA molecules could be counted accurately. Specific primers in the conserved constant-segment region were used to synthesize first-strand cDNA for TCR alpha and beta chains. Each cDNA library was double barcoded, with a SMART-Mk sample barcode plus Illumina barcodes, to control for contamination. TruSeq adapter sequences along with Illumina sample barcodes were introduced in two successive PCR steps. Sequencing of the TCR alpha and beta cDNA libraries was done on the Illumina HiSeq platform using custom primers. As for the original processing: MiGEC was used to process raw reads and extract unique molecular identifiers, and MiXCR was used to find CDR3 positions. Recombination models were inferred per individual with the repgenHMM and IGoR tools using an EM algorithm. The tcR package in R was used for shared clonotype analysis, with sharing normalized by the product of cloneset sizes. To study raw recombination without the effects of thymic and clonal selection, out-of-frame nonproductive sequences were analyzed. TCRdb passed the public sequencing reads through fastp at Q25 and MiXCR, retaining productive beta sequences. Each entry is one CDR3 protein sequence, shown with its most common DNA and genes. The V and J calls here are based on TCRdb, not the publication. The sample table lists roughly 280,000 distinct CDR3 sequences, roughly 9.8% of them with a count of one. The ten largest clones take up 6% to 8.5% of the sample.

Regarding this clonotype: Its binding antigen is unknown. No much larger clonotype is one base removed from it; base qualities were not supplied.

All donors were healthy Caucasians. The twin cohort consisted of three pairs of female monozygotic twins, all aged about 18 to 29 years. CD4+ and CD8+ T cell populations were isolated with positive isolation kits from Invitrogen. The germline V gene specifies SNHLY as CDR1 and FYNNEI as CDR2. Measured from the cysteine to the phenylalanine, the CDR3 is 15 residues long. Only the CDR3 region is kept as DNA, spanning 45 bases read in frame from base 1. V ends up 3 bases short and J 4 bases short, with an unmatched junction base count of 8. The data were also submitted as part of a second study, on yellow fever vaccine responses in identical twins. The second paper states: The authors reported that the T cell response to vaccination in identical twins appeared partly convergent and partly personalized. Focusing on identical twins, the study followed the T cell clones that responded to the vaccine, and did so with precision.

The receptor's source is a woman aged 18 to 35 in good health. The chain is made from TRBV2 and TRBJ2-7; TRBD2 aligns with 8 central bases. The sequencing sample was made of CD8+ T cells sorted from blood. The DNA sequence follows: TGTGCCAGCAGTGATCTCCGGGGGGGCCTGTACGAGCAGTACTTC. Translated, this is CASSDLRGGLYEQYF.